The 18 T cell receptor beta chains given below trace back to one sample, sequenced in a study of early T cells in non-severe SARS-CoV-2 infection. From the 5' RACE reads, TCRdb called clonotypes with MiXCR, one entry per CDR3 protein. This table has approximately 35,000 distinct CDR3 sequences, approximately 5.2% appearing once. The sequencing input was whole blood. The receptors were gathered from an adult who was a healthcare worker with PCR-confirmed SARS-CoV-2 infection or an uninfected control (not recorded which).

This clonotype was seen a few times. CDR3 sequence: CASSLGALTDTQYF. The CDR3 DNA sequence: TGTGCCAGCAGCTTAGGGGCGCTGACAGATACGCAGTATTTT. The V gene is TRBV11-2, the J gene TRBJ2-3; D remains ambiguous. Trimming shortened V by 1 base and J by 3 bases, and 8 bases separated the two germline ends. Germline V lookup: CDR1 SGHAT, CDR2 FQNNGV. This CDR3 is 14 amino acids long.

This clonotype was counted at least ten times. V usage is TRBV11-2 and J usage is TRBJ2-7; 8 bases map to TRBD1. CDR3 length equals 16 residues. The germline gives CDR1 SGHAT, CDR2 FQNNGV. V shed 1 base and J 1 base; nucleotides not matched to a gene: 6. CDR3 sequence (DNA): TGTGCCAGCAGCTTAGGGACAGGGACTGTTTCCTACGAGCAGTACTTC. This sequence encodes CASSLGTGTVSYEQYF.

V and J are TRBV5-1 and TRBJ2-2; TRBD1 agrees at 8 bases. This CDR3 is 16 amino acids long. Germline CDR1 reads SGHRS; CDR2 reads YFSETQ. With V trimmed by 3 bases and J by 3 bases, 7 bases remained unmatched. The CDR3 region has the DNA TGCGCCAGCAGCTCCCCCGACAGGGGTTACACCGGGGAGCTGTTTTTT. This codes for CASSSPDRGYTGELFF.

This clonotype was found many times. The chain is built from TRBV6-1 and TRBJ1-5; 8 bases agree with TRBD1. CDR1 MNHNS and CDR2 SASEGT come from the germline V gene. Unmatched junction bases numbered 4, after V lost 2 bases and J lost 7 bases. This CDR3 comprises 14 residues. The CDR3 protein is CASSETTGAQPQHF. The DNA of the CDR3 is TGTGCCAGCAGTGAAACGACAGGGGCGCAGCCCCAGCATTTT.

In this sample, this clonotype turned up a few times. V is TRBV11-2 and J is TRBJ2-7; unclear D gene. The germline gives CDR1 SGHAT, CDR2 FQNNGV. This CDR3 region has 13 residues. Trimming pared 4 bases from V and 2 bases from J, leaving 9 bases between. CDR3 in amino acids: CASSSIVTYEQYF. The DNA for the CDR3 is TGTGCCAGCAGCTCCATAGTTACCTACGAGCAGTACTTC.

This clonotype was recorded many times. V is TRBV4-3 and J is TRBJ2-2; 11 bases line up with TRBD2. This CDR3 spans 16 amino acids. J was trimmed by 9 bases and V by 0 bases; bases with no gene match: 6. Germline CDR1 reads LGHNA; CDR2 reads YSLEER. Written as DNA, the CDR3 is TGCGCCAGCAGCCAAGATCTCTCTAGCGGGGGGAGGGAGCTGTTTTTT. It is translated as CASSQDLSSGGRELFF.

The V gene is TRBV20-1, the J gene TRBJ1-6, with D hard to call. The CDR3 has 18 amino acids. V lost 5 bases and J lost 9, with 29 bases in between. The germline gives CDR1 DFQATT, CDR2 SNEGSKA (reference sequence). The CDR3 nucleotides are TGCAGTGCTCGTGATCCGAGGCAGACAATTGACAATAGTTCACCCCTCCACTTT. It translates to CSARDPRQTIDNSSPLHF.

This clonotype was detected many times. The chain joins TRBV7-9 to TRBJ2-2; the D is unclear. Trimming removed 4 bases at V and 6 bases at J, with 6 bases between. The CDR3 length is 12 residues. Germline V gene data show CDR1 as SEHNR and CDR2 as FQNEAQ (reference sequence). In nucleotides, the CDR3 is TGTGCCAGCAGCTCGCTCTCCGGGGAGCTGTTTTTT. Its translation: CASSSLSGELFF.

This clonotype was observed many times. V is TRBV20-1 and J is TRBJ2-6; no firm D call. The CDR3 extends over 14 amino acids. CDR1 is DFQATT, CDR2 SNEGSKA, per germline (reference sequence). V shed 5 bases and J shed 0 bases, with 8 bases lying between them. CDR3 residues: CSAYGNSGANVLTF. In DNA, the CDR3 is TGCAGTGCTTATGGGAACTCTGGGGCCAACGTCCTGACTTTC.

This clonotype has only a few counts. This rearrangement joins TRBV28 to TRBJ1-6; D perhaps matches TRBD1 (5 bases). The CDR3 is 16 residues long. Trimming cost V 3 bases and J 9 bases, with 18 bases left between them. CDR1 and CDR2 from the germline V gene are MDHEN and SYDVKM. In DNA form, the CDR3 reads TGTGCCAGCAGTTTTTGGACAACAGGCCCAGCTTCACCCCTCCACTTT. Protein: CASSFWTTGPASPLHF.

The chain couples TRBV9 to TRBJ2-3; 10 positions agree with TRBD1. The germline gives CDR1 SGDLS, CDR2 YYNGEE. The CDR3 has 16 amino acids. V was clipped by 5 bases and J by 4 bases; unmatched bases: 10. The CDR3: CASSNQPGQGSDTQYF. The CDR3 region has the DNA TGTGCCAGCAGTAACCAACCGGGACAGGGGTCAGATACGCAGTATTTT.

This clonotype was picked up a small number of times. J is TRBJ2-1 and V is TRBV6-6, with 7 bases that match TRBD1. Germline loops: CDR1 MNHNY, CDR2 SVGAGI (reference sequence). CDR3 size: 15 residues. The trim removed 5 bases at V and 1 base at J, leaving 5 bases unmatched. CDR3 in DNA: TGTGCCAGCAGTCGGACAGGTCAGTCCTACAATGAGCAGTTCTTC. It encodes CASSRTGQSYNEQFF.

In its sample, this clonotype was seen many times. The genes are TRBV5-1 and TRBJ2-5; TRBD1 might be the D (8 bases). The CDR3 consists of 16 residues. Germline-derived CDR1 and CDR2 are SGHRS and YFSETQ. V lost 4 bases, J lost 9 bases, and 25 bases lay in between. The CDR3 region is CASSPYLQGAREAQYF. CDR3 DNA sequence: TGCGCCAGCAGCCCCTACCTTCAGGGGGCCCGGGAGGCCCAGTACTTC.

This clonotype was observed at least ten times. The J gene is TRBJ2-5, the V gene TRBV14, with 9 positions matching TRBD1. Per germline, CDR1 SGHDN and CDR2 FVKESK. Germline trimming cut 6 bases from V and 5 bases from J; bases unmatched to any gene: 7. This CDR3 comprises 14 residues. The CDR3 sequence is CASRGQGKGETQYF. CDR3 bases: TGTGCCAGCAGAGGACAGGGGAAGGGGGAGACCCAGTACTTC.

In its sample, this clonotype was seen many times. V gene TRBV14 combines with J gene TRBJ1-6, with 7 bases identical to TRBD1. The CDR3 loop spans 15 amino acids. Trimming took 4 bases from V and 9 from J; bases not matched to a gene: 9. CDR1 is SGHDN, CDR2 FVKESK, per germline. The CDR3 loop is CASSPWDRGSSPLHF. The CDR3 bases are TGTGCCAGCAGCCCCTGGGACAGAGGCAGTTCACCCCTCCACTTT. The complete variable domain, with remaining parts taken from reference TRBV14 and TRBJ1-6, reads EAGVTQFPSHSVIEKGQTVTLRCDPISGHDNLYWYRRVMGKEIKFLLHFVKESKQDESGMPNNRFLAERTGGTYSTLKVQPAELEDSGVYFCASSPWDRGSSPLHFGNGTRLTVT.

This clonotype occurred many times. The chain couples TRBV6-5 to TRBJ2-7, with a possible D match to TRBD2 (5 bases). Per the germline V gene, CDR1 is MNHEY and CDR2 is SVGAGI. V was cut by 0 bases and J by 6 bases, with 21 bases left in between. The length of the CDR3 is 17 residues. The CDR3 loop is CASSYSQFGQRLAEQYF. CDR3 in DNA: TGTGCCAGCAGTTACTCCCAGTTCGGGCAGAGGCTAGCCGAGCAGTACTTC.

This clonotype was found many times. J is TRBJ1-5 and V is TRBV30, with D perhaps TRBD1 (6 bases). The V gene's germline CDR1 is GTSNPN and CDR2 SVGIG (reference sequence). This CDR3 is 14 amino acids long. V was trimmed by 0 bases and J by 1 base, leaving 7 bases between them. The CDR3 reads CAWSVGGSNQPQHF. Written as DNA, the CDR3 is TGTGCCTGGAGTGTAGGGGGGAGCAATCAGCCCCAGCATTTT.

This clonotype was observed a handful of times. This sequence joins TRBV2 and TRBJ2-4; weak D call: TRBD1 (5 bases). Trimming removed 3 bases at V and 3 bases at J, with 15 bases between. The CDR3 has 16 residues. The germline CDR1 and CDR2 sequences are SNHLY and FYNNEI. DNA of the CDR3: TGTGCCAGCAGTGATCCCGGAACCCAGGGCAAAAACATTCAGTACTTC. Translation: CASSDPGTQGKNIQYF.